These 15 T cell receptor beta chains originate from one sample sequenced in a study of blood T cells in healthy people across ages. Alongside a J-beta primer mix, a sample-barcoded 5' primer served in a second PCR lasting roughly 6 to 12 cycles. TCRdb passed the 5' RACE reads through MiXCR, listing each CDR3 protein once. The sample carries around 1,000,000 distinct CDR3 sequences, roughly two fifths recorded once. The sequenced sample consisted of blood. The receptors here all came from a man younger than 35 in good health.

In its sample, this clonotype was seen a few times. The chain recombines TRBV7-2 with TRBJ1-2; D is unresolved. Germline V CDR1 and CDR2: SGHTA, FQGNSA. The V end was cut by 1 base, the J end by 0 bases, with 9 bases between. The CDR3 loop spans 15 amino acids. The CDR3 coding sequence is TGTGCCAGCAGCTTAGTTCCGGATTCTAACTATGGCTACACCTTC. Translating it yields CASSLVPDSNYGYTF.

This clonotype was counted a few times. V gene TRBV7-6 combines with J gene TRBJ2-1; D may be TRBD1 (7 bases). CDR3 size: 15 residues. CDR1 SGHVS and CDR2 FNYEAQ come from the germline V gene. The V and J ends lost 0 bases and 8 bases respectively, with 14 bases between them. The CDR3 is CASSLASRGVDEQFF. CDR3 bases: TGTGCCAGCAGCTTAGCTAGCAGGGGGGTCGATGAGCAGTTCTTC.

The chain is built from TRBV6-5 and TRBJ1-2; 7 bases are shared with TRBD1. CDR1 and CDR2 from the germline V gene are MNHEY and SVGAGI. The ends lost 2 bases at V and 4 bases at J; junction bases unmatched: 10. The CDR3 has 16 amino acids. The CDR3, as DNA: TGTGCCAGCAGTTACGGGACAGAGAAAGGACCCTATGGCTACACCTTC. Translated: CASSYGTEKGPYGYTF.

The gene calls are TRBV5-1 and TRBJ2-1, with D possibly called TRBD1 or TRBD2 (6 bases each). The germline V and J ends were trimmed by 1 base and 10 bases, with 9 bases remaining between them. Germline V gene lookup returns CDR1 SGHRS and CDR2 YFSETQ. The CDR3 extends over 12 amino acids. For the CDR3, the DNA is TGCGCCAGCAGCTTGCGGGGGCACGAGCAGTTCTTC. Its translation is CASSLRGHEQFF.

The J gene is TRBJ2-1, the V gene TRBV4-2; 16 positions agree with TRBD2. V lost 0 bases, J lost 2 bases, and 4 bases stayed unmatched. This CDR3 spans 19 amino acids. Germline-derived CDR1 and CDR2 are LGHNA and YNFKEQ. The CDR3 is CASSQESGTSGGAYNEQFF. In DNA form, the CDR3 reads TGTGCCAGCAGCCAAGAAAGCGGGACTAGCGGGGGGGCCTACAATGAGCAGTTCTTC.

DNA for the CDR3: TGTGCCAGCTCACCACCGGATAGTGTAGGCTATGGCTACACCTTC. This gives the protein CASSPPDSVGYGYTF. The rearrangement joins TRBV18 to TRBJ1-2; D gene ambiguous. The CDR3 extends over 15 amino acids. Germline V gene sequence: CDR1 KGHSH, CDR2 LQKENI. V shed 0 bases and J shed 4 bases, with 12 bases lying between them. Based on the CDR3 plus reference TRBV18 and TRBJ1-2, the full variable domain is NAGVMQNPRHLVRRRGQEARLRCSPMKGHSHVYWYRQLPEEGLKFMVYLQKENIIDESGMPKERFSAEFPKEGPSILRIQQVVRGDSAAYFCASSPPDSVGYGYTFGSGTRLTVV.

The gene calls are TRBV5-1 and TRBJ1-2, with D tentatively TRBD1 (5 bases). The V end lost 0 bases, the J end lost 2 bases, and 17 bases lay between the germline ends. This CDR3 comprises 17 residues. The V gene's germline CDR1 is SGHRS and CDR2 YFSETQ. The DNA for the CDR3 is TGCGCCAGCAGCTTGGGTGTAACAGGTCGTCCCAACTATGGCTACACCTTC. Residues: CASSLGVTGRPNYGYTF. The full variable domain, its missing parts supplied by reference TRBV5-1 and TRBJ1-2, is KAGVTQTPRYLIKTRGQQVTLSCSPISGHRSVSWYQQTPGQGLQFLFEYFSETQRNKGNFPGRFSGRQFSNSRSEMNVSTLELGDSALYLCASSLGVTGRPNYGYTFGSGTRLTVV.

This chain connects TRBV29-1 to TRBJ1-1; perhaps TRBD1 as D (6 bases). The CDR3 covers 15 residues. Trimming left V 4 bases short and J 1 base short, with 16 bases between. The germline gives CDR1 SQVTM, CDR2 ANQGSEA. Here the CDR3 reads CSVVVGARKNTEAFF. CDR3 coding DNA: TGCAGCGTTGTCGTGGGGGCAAGGAAGAACACTGAAGCTTTCTTT.

V is TRBV7-2 and J is TRBJ1-1; D is uncertain. The CDR3 is made up of 15 amino acids. The V gene's germline CDR1 is SGHTA and CDR2 FQGNSA. With 2 bases removed from V and 0 bases from J, the gap between germline ends came to 10 bases. The CDR3 DNA sequence: TGTGCCAGCAGCTTATTGGAAGGCTTGAACACTGAAGCTTTCTTT. This translates into CASSLLEGLNTEAFF.

This clonotype turned up a few times. V and J are TRBV7-9 and TRBJ2-7; TRBD1 matches 11 bases. Germline values: CDR1 SEHNR, CDR2 FQNEAQ (reference sequence). The J segment lost 5 bases and the V segment lost 4 bases, leaving 7 bases of the junction unmatched. CDR3 size: 15 residues. The CDR3 DNA sequence: TGTGCCAGCAGCTATTGGGACAGGGGGATCAACGAGCAGTACTTC. Translating it yields CASSYWDRGINEQYF.

This clonotype came up a few times. The chain is built from TRBV12-3 or TRBV12-4 and TRBJ1-4; D is uncertain. Trimming cost V 6 bases and J 8 bases, with 7 bases left between them. The CDR3 is made up of 11 amino acids. CDR3: CASRRAEKLFF. In nucleotides, the CDR3 is TGTGCCAGCAGAAGGGCCGAAAAACTGTTTTTT.

This chain joins TRBV20-1 and TRBJ2-5; weak D call: TRBD1 (6 bases). The CDR3 totals 14 residues. The V end lost 3 bases, the J end lost 4 bases, and 15 bases lay between the germline ends. Per germline, CDR1 DFQATT and CDR2 SNEGSKA (reference sequence). CDR3 DNA sequence: TGCAGTGCTAGTGGGCAGGGGAACGCAGAGACCCAGTACTTC. This encodes CSASGQGNAETQYF.

The sample holds many counts of this clonotype. The chain combines TRBV25-1 with TRBJ2-1; 9 bases align to TRBD2. The CDR3 sequence is 15 residues long. The V gene end was trimmed by 5 bases and the J gene end by 1 base; junction bases not matched to a gene: 3. The V gene's germline CDR1 is MGHDK and CDR2 SYGVNS. CDR3 DNA: TGTGCCAGCAGTCCAGCGGGGGGTTCCTACAATGAGCAGTTCTTC. It yields the protein CASSPAGGSYNEQFF.

This clonotype was observed a few times. The rearrangement links TRBV11-2 to TRBJ1-1; no clear D gene. The V end was cut by 4 bases, the J end by 7 bases, with 16 bases between. Per germline, CDR1 SGHAT and CDR2 FQNNGV. This CDR3 has 14 residues. The chain's CDR3 is CASSSLMEDYEAFF. The CDR3 DNA sequence: TGTGCCAGCAGCTCCCTCATGGAAGACTATGAAGCTTTCTTT. Combining the CDR3 with reference TRBV11-2 and TRBJ1-1 gives the whole variable domain EAGVAQSPRYKIIEKRQSVAFWCNPISGHATLYWYQQILGQGPKLLIQFQNNGVVDDSQLPKDRFSAERLKGVDSTLKIQPAKLEDSAVYLCASSSLMEDYEAFFGQGTRLTVV.

This clonotype has only a few counts. The chain carries TRBV6-5 and TRBJ1-2; TRBD1 might be the D (5 bases). Germline V lookup: CDR1 MNHEY, CDR2 SVGAGI. The CDR3 totals 13 residues. V was clipped by 0 bases and J by 8 bases, with 10 bases between them. DNA of the CDR3: TGTGCCAGCAGTTACTCGCCACAGGCGGGCTACACCTTC. It yields the protein CASSYSPQAGYTF.